The sequence of this TCR beta chain was determined in a study of blood T cell repertoires in COVID-19. Repertoires were generated with immunoSEQ multiplex PCR, while TCRdb's copy carries only in-frame clones and drops some. The table records a few hundred thousand clones, more than 85% of them present only once. The table lists this clone with a count of one. This CDR3 spans 13 amino acids. Trimming took off 5 bases at V and 7 bases at J, with 14 bases between the two ends. Material: peripheral blood. The TCR comes from a human donor in a cohort sampled during active COVID-19. This chain joins TRBV12-3 or TRBV12-4 and TRBJ1-2; weak D call: TRBD1 (6 bases). In DNA, the CDR3 is TGTGCCAGCAGTCAGGGACATGGGGGTGGCTACACCTTC. Translating it yields CASSQGHGGGYTF.